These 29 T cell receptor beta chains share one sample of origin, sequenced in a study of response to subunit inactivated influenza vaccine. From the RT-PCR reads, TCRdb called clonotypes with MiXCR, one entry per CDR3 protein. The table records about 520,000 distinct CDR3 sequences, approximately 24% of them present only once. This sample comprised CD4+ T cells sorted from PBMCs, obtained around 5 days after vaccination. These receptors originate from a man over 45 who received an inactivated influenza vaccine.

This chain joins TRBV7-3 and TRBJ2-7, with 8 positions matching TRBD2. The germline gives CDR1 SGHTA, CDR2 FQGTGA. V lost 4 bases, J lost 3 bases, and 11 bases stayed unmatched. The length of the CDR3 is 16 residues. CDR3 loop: CASSSQAGAARYEQYF. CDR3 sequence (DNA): TGTGCCAGCAGCTCCCAAGCGGGAGCAGCCCGCTACGAGCAGTACTTC.

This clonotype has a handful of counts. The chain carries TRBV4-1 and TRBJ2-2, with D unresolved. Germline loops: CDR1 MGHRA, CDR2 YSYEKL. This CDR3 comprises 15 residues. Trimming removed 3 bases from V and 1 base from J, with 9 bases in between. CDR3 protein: CASSQVELNTGELFF. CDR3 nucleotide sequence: TGCGCCAGCAGCCAGGTGGAGCTGAACACCGGGGAGCTGTTTTTT.

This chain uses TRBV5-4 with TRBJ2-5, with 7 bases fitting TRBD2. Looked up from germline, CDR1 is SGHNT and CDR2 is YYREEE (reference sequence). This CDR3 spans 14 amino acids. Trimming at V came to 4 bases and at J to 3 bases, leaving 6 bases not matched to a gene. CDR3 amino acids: CASSTLLAKETQYF. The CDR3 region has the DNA TGTGCCAGCAGCACGCTACTAGCGAAAGAGACCCAGTACTTC.

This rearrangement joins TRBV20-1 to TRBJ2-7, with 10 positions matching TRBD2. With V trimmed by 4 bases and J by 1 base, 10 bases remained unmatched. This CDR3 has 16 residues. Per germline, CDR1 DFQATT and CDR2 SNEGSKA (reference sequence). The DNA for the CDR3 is TGCAGTGCTATTTCGGCTAGCGGGAGCAGGTCCTACGAGCAGTACTTC. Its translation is CSAISASGSRSYEQYF.

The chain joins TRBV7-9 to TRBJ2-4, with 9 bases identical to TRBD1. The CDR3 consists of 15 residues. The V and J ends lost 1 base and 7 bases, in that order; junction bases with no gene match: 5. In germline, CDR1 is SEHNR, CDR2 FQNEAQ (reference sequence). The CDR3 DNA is TGTGCCAGCAGCTTAGTTTCAGGACAGGGGAACATTCAGTACTTC. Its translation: CASSLVSGQGNIQYF.

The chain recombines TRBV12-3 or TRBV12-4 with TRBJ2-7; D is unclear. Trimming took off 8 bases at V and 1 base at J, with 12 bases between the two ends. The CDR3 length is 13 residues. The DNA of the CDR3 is TGTGCCAGCGCTTCTGCTGGTTCCTACGAGCAGTACTTC. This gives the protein CASASAGSYEQYF.

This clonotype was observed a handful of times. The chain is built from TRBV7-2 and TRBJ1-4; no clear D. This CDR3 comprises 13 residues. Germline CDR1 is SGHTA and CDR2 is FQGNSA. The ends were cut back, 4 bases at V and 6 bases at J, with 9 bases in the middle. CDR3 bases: TGTGCCAGCAGCTCCAGTCTGTATGAAAAACTGTTTTTT. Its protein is CASSSSLYEKLFF.

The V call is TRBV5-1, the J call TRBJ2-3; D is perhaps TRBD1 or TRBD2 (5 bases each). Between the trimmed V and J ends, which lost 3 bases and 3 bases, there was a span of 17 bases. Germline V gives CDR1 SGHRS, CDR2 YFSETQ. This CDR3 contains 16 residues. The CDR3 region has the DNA TGCGCCAGCAGCTCCGGGACGTCAGGCGGGACAGATACGCAGTATTTT. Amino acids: CASSSGTSGGTDTQYF.

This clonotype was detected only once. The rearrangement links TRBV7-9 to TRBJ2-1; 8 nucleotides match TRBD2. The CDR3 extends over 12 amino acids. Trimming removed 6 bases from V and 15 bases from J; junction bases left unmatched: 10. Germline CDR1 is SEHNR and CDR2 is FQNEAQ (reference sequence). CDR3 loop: CASSRHSGSPFF. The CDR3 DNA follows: TGTGCCAGCAGTCGCCACAGCGGGAGTCCGTTCTTC. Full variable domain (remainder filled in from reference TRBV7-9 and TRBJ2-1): DTGVSQNPRHKITKRGQNVTFRCDPISEHNRLYWYRQTLGQGPEFLTYFQNEAQLEKSRLLSDRFSAERPKGSFSTLEIQRTEQGDSAMYLCASSRHSGSPFFGPGTRLTVL.

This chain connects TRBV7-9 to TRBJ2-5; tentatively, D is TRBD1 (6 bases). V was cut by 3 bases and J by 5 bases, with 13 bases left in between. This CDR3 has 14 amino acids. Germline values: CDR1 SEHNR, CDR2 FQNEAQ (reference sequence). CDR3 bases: TGTGCCAGCAGCTTGGCAGGGGAGTTGGAGACCCAGTACTTC. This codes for CASSLAGELETQYF.

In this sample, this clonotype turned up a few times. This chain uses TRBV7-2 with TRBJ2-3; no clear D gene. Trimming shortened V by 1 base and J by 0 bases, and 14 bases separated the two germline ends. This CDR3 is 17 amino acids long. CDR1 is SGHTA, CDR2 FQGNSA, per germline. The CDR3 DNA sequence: TGTGCCAGCAGCTTAGTGGTCGGTTACCCAAGCACAGATACGCAGTATTTT. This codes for CASSLVVGYPSTDTQYF.

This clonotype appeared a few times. CDR3 DNA sequence: TGCGCCAGCAGCTTGTCGAGTTTTGAGCAAAACAGGCCAAGGCAGTACTTC. This translates into CASSLSSFEQNRPRQYF. V usage is TRBV5-1 and J usage is TRBJ2-7; tentative D call: TRBD1 (5 bases). Looked up from germline, CDR1 is SGHRS and CDR2 is YFSETQ. The CDR3 runs to 17 residues. The germline V and J ends were trimmed by 1 base and 9 bases, with 26 bases remaining between them.

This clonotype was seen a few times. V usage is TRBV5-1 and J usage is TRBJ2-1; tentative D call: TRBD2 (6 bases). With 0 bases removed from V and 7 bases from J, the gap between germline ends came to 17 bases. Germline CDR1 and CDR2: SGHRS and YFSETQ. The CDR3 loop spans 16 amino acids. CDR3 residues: CASSLAWRGPGNEQFF. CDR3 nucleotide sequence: TGCGCCAGCAGCTTGGCCTGGAGGGGACCGGGAAATGAGCAGTTCTTC.

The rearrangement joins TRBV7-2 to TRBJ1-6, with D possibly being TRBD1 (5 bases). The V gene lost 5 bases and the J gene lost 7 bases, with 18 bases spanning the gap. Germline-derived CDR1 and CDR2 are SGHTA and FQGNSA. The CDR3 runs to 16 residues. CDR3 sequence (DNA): TGTGCCAGCAGCGCCTCGCTCGCGGACATCAATTCACCCCTCCACTTT. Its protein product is CASSASLADINSPLHF. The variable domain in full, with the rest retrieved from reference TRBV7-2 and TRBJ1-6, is GAGVSQSPSNKVTEKGKDVELRCDPISGHTALYWYRQSLGQGLEFLIYFQGNSAPDKSGLPSDRFSAERTGGSVSTLTIQRTQQEDSAVYLCASSASLADINSPLHFGNGTRLTVT.

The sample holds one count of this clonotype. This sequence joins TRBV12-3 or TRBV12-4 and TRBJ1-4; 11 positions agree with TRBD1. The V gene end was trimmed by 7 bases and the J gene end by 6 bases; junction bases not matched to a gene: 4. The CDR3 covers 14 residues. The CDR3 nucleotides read TGTGCCAGCAAACGGACAGGGGGCTATGAAAAACTGTTTTTT. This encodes CASKRTGGYEKLFF.

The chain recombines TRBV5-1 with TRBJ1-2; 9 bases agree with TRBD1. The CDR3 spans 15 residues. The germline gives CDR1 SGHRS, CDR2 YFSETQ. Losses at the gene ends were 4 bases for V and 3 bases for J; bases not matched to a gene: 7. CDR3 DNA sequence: TGCGCCAGCAGCATTGGGACAGGGTCTGACTATGGCTACACCTTC. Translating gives CASSIGTGSDYGYTF.

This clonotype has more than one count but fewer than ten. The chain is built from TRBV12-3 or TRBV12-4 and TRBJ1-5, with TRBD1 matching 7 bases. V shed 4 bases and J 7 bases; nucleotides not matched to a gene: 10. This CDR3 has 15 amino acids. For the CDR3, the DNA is TGTGCCAGCAGTTCCGGGACAGTCCCCGGACAGCCCCAGCATTTT. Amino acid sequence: CASSSGTVPGQPQHF.

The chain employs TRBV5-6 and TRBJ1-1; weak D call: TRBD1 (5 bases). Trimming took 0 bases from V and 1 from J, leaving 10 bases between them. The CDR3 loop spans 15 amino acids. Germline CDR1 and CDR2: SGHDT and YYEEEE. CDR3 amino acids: CASSLAGLKNTEAFF. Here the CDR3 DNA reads TGTGCCAGCAGCTTGGCGGGACTTAAGAACACTGAAGCTTTCTTT.

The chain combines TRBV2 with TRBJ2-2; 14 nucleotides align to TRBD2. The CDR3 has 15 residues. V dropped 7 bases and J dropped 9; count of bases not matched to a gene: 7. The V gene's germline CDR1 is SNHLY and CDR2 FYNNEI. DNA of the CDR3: TGTGCCAGCAAGGGGACTAGCGGGAGTCCCTGGGAGCTGTTTTTT. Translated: CASKGTSGSPWELFF.

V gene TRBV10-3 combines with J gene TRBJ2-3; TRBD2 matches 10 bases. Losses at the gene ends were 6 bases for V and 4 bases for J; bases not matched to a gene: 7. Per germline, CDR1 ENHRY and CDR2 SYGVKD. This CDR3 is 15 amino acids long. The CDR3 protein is CAIRGASGSSDTQYF. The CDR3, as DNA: TGTGCCATCAGGGGGGCTAGCGGGAGTTCAGATACGCAGTATTTT.

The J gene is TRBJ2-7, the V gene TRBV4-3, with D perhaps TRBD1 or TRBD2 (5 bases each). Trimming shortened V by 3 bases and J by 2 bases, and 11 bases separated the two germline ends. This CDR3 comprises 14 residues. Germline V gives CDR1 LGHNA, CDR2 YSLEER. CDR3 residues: CASSHVGRTYEQYF. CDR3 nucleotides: TGCGCCAGCAGCCATGTGGGACGGACCTACGAGCAGTACTTC.

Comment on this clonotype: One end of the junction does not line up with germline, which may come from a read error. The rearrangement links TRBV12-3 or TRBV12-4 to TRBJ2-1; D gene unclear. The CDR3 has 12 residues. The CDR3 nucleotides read TGTGCCAGCAGCCCGTTGTCGAGGCTTGAGATCTTC. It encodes CASSPLSRLEIF.

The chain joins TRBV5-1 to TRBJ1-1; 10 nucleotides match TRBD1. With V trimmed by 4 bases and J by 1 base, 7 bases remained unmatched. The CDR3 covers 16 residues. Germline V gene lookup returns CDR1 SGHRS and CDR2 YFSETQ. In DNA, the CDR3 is TGCGCCAGCAGCCCGGGACAGGGGAGGAGGAACACTGAAGCTTTCTTT. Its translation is CASSPGQGRRNTEAFF. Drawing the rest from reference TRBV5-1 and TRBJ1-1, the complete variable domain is KAGVTQTPRYLIKTRGQQVTLSCSPISGHRSVSWYQQTPGQGLQFLFEYFSETQRNKGNFPGRFSGRQFSNSRSEMNVSTLELGDSALYLCASSPGQGRRNTEAFFGQGTRLTVV.

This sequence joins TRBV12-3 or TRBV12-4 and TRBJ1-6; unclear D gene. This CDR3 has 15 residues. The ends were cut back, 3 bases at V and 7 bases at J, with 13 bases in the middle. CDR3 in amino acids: CASSFGRGSNSPLHF. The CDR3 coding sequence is TGTGCCAGCAGTTTTGGACGGGGATCGAATTCACCCCTCCACTTT.

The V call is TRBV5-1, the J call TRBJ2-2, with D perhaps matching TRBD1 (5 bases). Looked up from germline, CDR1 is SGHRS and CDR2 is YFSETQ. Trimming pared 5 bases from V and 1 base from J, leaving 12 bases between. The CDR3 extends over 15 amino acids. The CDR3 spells CASRETGQNTGELFF. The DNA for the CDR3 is TGCGCCAGCAGAGAGACTGGACAGAACACCGGGGAGCTGTTTTTT. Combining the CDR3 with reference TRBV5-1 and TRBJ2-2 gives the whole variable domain KAGVTQTPRYLIKTRGQQVTLSCSPISGHRSVSWYQQTPGQGLQFLFEYFSETQRNKGNFPGRFSGRQFSNSRSEMNVSTLELGDSALYLCASRETGQNTGELFFGEGSRLTVL.

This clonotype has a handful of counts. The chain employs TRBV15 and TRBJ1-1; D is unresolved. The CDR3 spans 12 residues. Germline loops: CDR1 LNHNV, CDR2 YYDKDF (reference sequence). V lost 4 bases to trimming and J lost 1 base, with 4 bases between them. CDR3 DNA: TGTGCCACCAGCAATGAGAACACTGAAGCTTTCTTT. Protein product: CATSNENTEAFF.

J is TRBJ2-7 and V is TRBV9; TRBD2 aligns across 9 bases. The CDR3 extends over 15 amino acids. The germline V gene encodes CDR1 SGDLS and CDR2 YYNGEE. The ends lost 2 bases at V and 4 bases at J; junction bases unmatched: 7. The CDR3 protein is CASSVSGGKGYEQYF. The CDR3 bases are TGTGCCAGCAGCGTTAGCGGGGGTAAGGGGTACGAGCAGTACTTC. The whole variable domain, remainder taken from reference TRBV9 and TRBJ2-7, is DSGVTQTPKHLITATGQRVTLRCSPRSGDLSVYWYQQSLDQGLQFLIQYYNGEERAKGNILERFSAQQFPDLHSELNLSSLELGDSALYFCASSVSGGKGYEQYFGPGTRLTVT.

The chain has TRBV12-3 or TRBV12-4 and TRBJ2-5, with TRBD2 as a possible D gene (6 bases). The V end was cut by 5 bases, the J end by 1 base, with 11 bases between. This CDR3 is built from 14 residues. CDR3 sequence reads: CASSPRLVQETQYF. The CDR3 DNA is TGTGCCAGCAGTCCTCGACTAGTCCAAGAGACCCAGTACTTC.

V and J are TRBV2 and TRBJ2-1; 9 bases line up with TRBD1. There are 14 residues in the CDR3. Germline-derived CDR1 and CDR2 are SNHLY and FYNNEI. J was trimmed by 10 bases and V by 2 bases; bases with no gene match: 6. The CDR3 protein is CASSEWNRGQEQFF. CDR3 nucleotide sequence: TGTGCCAGCAGTGAATGGAACAGGGGGCAGGAGCAGTTCTTC. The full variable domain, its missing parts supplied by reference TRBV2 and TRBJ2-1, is EPEVTQTPSHQVTQMGQEVILRCVPISNHLYFYWYRQILGQKVEFLVSFYNNEISEKSEIFDDQFSVERPDGSNFTLKIRSTKLEDSAMYFCASSEWNRGQEQFFGPGTRLTVL.